The entry below gives a single TCR beta chain sequence along with its context. In this sample, this clone turned up once. Which antigen it targets is not known. Per-base qualities were not stored, and no clone one base away is much larger. This specimen belongs to a study of T cell changes during pregnancy in multiple sclerosis (dated by TCRdb to about 2019). Regarding the study in general: Changes in the T cell repertoire over the course of pregnancy were examined in this study in women with multiple sclerosis.

CDR3 length: 16 amino acids, cysteine to phenylalanine. Only the CDR3 portion is preserved as DNA: 48 bases, with reading frame beginning at the first base. Based on the germline V gene, the CDR1 and CDR2 sequences are ENHRY and SYGVKD. The V end gives up 4 bases and the J end 3 bases, leaving 6 bases in the junction not matched to a gene. Library preparation was by the immunoSEQ multiplex PCR assay. TCRdb limited this immuneACCESS table to in-frame rearrangements with V and J called. A share of clones is missing; checked studies link under half to unresolved V genes, and the rest is unexplained. The sample table shows about 36,000 clones, and roughly nine tenths are seen once. The top ten clonotypes cover about 0.45% of the sample.

The chain employs TRBV10-3 and TRBJ2-2; the central 9 bases match TRBD2. The sequence was collected from a female donor in good health, enrolled as a control in a pregnancy study. The sequencing used CD4+ T cells from peripheral blood mononuclear cells, collected in the second trimester of pregnancy. The nucleotide sequence is given as TGTGCCATCAGTGGACGCGGGGGGGCCGACACCGGGGAGCTGTTTTTT. This encodes CAISGRGGADTGELFF.